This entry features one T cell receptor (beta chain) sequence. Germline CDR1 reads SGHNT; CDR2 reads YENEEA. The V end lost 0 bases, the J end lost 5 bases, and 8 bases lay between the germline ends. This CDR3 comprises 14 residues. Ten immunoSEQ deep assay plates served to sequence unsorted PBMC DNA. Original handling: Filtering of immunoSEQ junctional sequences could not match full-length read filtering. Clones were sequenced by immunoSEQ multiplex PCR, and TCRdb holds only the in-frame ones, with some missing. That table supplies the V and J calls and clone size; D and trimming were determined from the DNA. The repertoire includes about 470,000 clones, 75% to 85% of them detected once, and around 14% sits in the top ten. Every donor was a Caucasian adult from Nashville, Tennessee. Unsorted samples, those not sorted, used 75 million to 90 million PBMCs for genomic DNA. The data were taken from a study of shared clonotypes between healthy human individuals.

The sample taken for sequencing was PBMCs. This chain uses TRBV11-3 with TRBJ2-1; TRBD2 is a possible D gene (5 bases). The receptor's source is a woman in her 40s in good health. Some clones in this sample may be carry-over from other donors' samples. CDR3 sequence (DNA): TGTGCCAGCAGCTTAGAGAGCGGCAACAATGAGCAGTTCTTC. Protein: CASSLESGNNEQFF. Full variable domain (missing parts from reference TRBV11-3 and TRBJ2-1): EAGVVQSPRYKIIEKKQPVAFWCNPISGHNTLYWYLQNLGQGPELLIRYENEEAVDDSQLPKDRFSAERLKGVDSTLKIQPAELGDSAVYLCASSLESGNNEQFFGPGTRLTVL.